This T cell receptor (beta chain) was sequenced for a study of beta chain features in type 1 diabetes. As for the study in general: There was similarity between patients and healthy donors in age, gender and cell yields.

This clone was observed a few times. The study reverse transcribed the entire isolated RNA, so it sequenced expressed TCRB transcripts. Here immunoSEQ multiplex PCR was the method, and the copy in TCRdb shows in-frame clones only, minus some. The sample includes 680,000 or so clones, roughly a sixth of them seen just once. Per the germline V gene, CDR1 is SGHTA and CDR2 is FQGNSA. The CDR3 has 16 residues. Trimming took off 0 bases at V and 4 bases at J, with 16 bases between the two ends. The source is a man younger than 35 in good health. Sequencing was done on a sample of naive CD4+ T cells from blood. V and J are TRBV7-2 and TRBJ2-7, with a possible D match to TRBD2 (6 bases). The CDR3 region has the DNA TGTGCCAGCAGCTTAGCAGCGGCGGGACCCAATTACGAGCAGTACTTC. Its translation is CASSLAAAGPNYEQYF.